This T cell receptor (beta chain) was identified in a study of T cells after yellow fever vaccination. V dropped 7 bases and J dropped 3; count of bases not matched to a gene: 12. Germline assignment: CDR1 SGHRS and CDR2 YFSETQ. The CDR3 runs to 15 residues. From the 5' RACE reads, TCRdb called clonotypes with MiXCR, one entry per CDR3 protein. The table lists 620,000 or so distinct CDR3 sequences, about a sixth of them singletons. Sequencing was performed on PBMCs, taken around 5 days after the first yellow fever vaccination. V gene TRBV5-1 combines with J gene TRBJ2-7; 8 positions agree with TRBD1. The receptor comes from a man aged 18 to 35 who received the YFV17D yellow fever vaccine. The CDR3 DNA reads as TGCGCCAGCCTTACAGGGGGAGAGTTTCACTACGAGCAGTACTTC. Translation: CASLTGGEFHYEQYF.